Listed below are T cell receptor beta chains from one sample, sequenced in a study of control samples from healthy donors and cancer patients. Measured with immunoSEQ multiplex PCR; TCRdb has only the in-frame clones, and not every one. The table records approximately 50,000 clones, about 92% of them present only once. The sample comprised PBMCs. The source of these receptors is a man aged 25 to 40 with colorectal cancer. CDR3s include the opening cysteine and the closing phenylalanine or tryptophan. A D gene is named only where the DNA matches it firmly. Clone size appears in some rows only: once, few, many, or a class for an expanded clone.

11	TRBV12-3/TRBV12-4	NA	few	TRBJ2-1	TGTGCCAGCAGGAGGGGGTATGAGCAGTTCTTC	CASRRGYEQFF
17	TRBV6-2/TRBV6-3	TRBD1	NA	TRBJ2-2	TGTGCCAGCAGCCCTTCAATCGGGACAGGGTCCACCGGGGAGCTGTTTTTT	CASSPSIGTGSTGELFF
15	TRBV2	NA	NA	TRBJ1-6	TGTGCCAGCAGTCGCAGTCGGGGGGAAAATTCACCCCTCCACTTT	CASSRSRGENSPLHF
16	TRBV7-9	TRBD2	NA	TRBJ2-1	TGTGCCAGCAGCTTAGCGCGGGGGAAAACGGGTAATGAGCAGTTCTTC	CASSLARGKTGNEQFF
15	TRBV18	TRBD1	NA	TRBJ1-1	TGTGCCAGCTCACCAGGGACAGGAGGTAATACTGAAGCTTTCTTT	CASSPGTGGNTEAFF
13	TRBV27	TRBD1	NA	TRBJ2-3	TGTGCCAGCAGTCGACAGGGGGCAGATACGCAGTATTTT	CASSRQGADTQYF
12	TRBV15	NA	NA	TRBJ2-5	TGTGCCACAGCGGAGTTTCAAGAGACCCAGTACTTC	CATAEFQETQYF
17	TRBV7-9	TRBD1	NA	TRBJ1-4	TGTGCCAGCAGCTTATACGCAGGGGGAGTAACTAATGAAAAACTGTTTTTT	CASSLYAGGVTNEKLFF
12	TRBV5-1	NA	NA	TRBJ2-4	TGCGCCAGCAGCCAGAAACAGGGTGCTCAGTACTTC	CASSQKQGAQYF
12	TRBV20-1	NA	NA	TRBJ1-5	TGCAGTGCTAGTCAGGGGAATCAGCCCCAGCATTTT	CSASQGNQPQHF
11	TRBV12-3/TRBV12-4	NA	NA	TRBJ1-4	TGTGCCAGCAGTCTTAATGAAAAACTGTTTTTT	CASSLNEKLFF
16	TRBV9	TRBD1	NA	TRBJ2-3	TGTGCCAGCAGCGTGGGGGGACAGGAGAGCACAGATACGCAGTATTTT	CASSVGGQESTDTQYF
16	TRBV4-1	NA	NA	TRBJ1-3	TGCGCCAGCAGCCAAGTCCGTGGGGCTGGTGGAAACACCATATATTTT	CASSQVRGAGGNTIYF
17	TRBV6-1	NA	NA	TRBJ2-3	TGTGCCAGCAGTGAAGAACAAAGGCGGGGCCGCGAGGATACGCAGTATTTT	CASSEEQRRGREDTQYF
18	TRBV5-1	TRBD2	NA	TRBJ2-3	TGCGCCAGCAGCTTGGCCGAGCTAGCGGGGGGCCAGGTAGATACGCAGTATTTT	CASSLAELAGGQVDTQYF
16	TRBV4-2	NA	NA	TRBJ1-1	TGTGCCAGCAGCCAAGCGCGGGACAATCTGCTCACTGAAGCTTTCTTT	CASSQARDNLLTEAFF
15	TRBV5-1	NA	NA	TRBJ2-3	TGCGCCAGCAGCTTGGGTGCCTTAGAGGGAGATACGCAGTATTTT	CASSLGALEGDTQYF
15	TRBV5-5	NA	NA	TRBJ2-2	TGTGCCAGCAGCTTGAAAGAATCCGACACCGGGGAGCTGTTTTTT	CASSLKESDTGELFF
13	TRBV14	NA	NA	TRBJ2-2	TGTGCCAGCAGCCAAATCCACACCGGGGAGCTGTTTTTT	CASSQIHTGELFF
14	TRBV5-4	NA	NA	TRBJ2-2	TGTGCCACCTCTTTGGGGACAAACACCGGGGAGCTGTTTTTT	CATSLGTNTGELFF
15	TRBV9	NA	NA	TRBJ2-1	TGTGCCAGCAGCGTAGAAGGTCGAATGGACAATGAGCAGTTCTTC	CASSVEGRMDNEQFF
15	TRBV6-5	NA	once	TRBJ2-6	TGTGCCTCCTCAGGGAGTCCTCTCGGGGCCAACGTCCTGACTTTC	CASSGSPLGANVLTF
13	TRBV6-5	TRBD2	NA	TRBJ2-5	TGTGCCAGCATTGCTAGCGGGAGGGAGACCCAGTACTTC	CASIASGRETQYF
13	TRBV29-1	NA	NA	TRBJ1-2	TGCAGCGTTGAAAGGCCCCCTGGCTATGGCTACACCTTC	CSVERPPGYGYTF
15	TRBV4-1	NA	NA	TRBJ2-1	TGCGCCAGCAGCCTACGGGACTTTCCTAACAATGAGCAGTTCTTC	CASSLRDFPNNEQFF
12	TRBV10-2	NA	NA	TRBJ1-2	TGCGCCAGCAGTGGACAGACCTATGGCTACACCTTC	CASSGQTYGYTF
16	TRBV6-1	TRBD1	NA	TRBJ1-6	TGTGCCAGCAGTGAAGGGACAGGCCTTACTACCACACCCCTCCACTTT	CASSEGTGLTTTPLHF
15	TRBV27	TRBD2	NA	TRBJ2-3	TGTGCCAGTCACCCTGGCGGGGGGTTTACAGATACGCAGTATTTT	CASHPGGGFTDTQYF
14	TRBV5-8	NA	NA	TRBJ2-3	TGTGCCAGCAGCTTGCAGGGGTCGGTAGATACGCAGTATTTT	CASSLQGSVDTQYF
16	TRBV7-6	NA	NA	TRBJ1-4	TGTGCCAGCAGCTTAGAAACGGGGTTTACTAATGAAAAACTGTTTTTT	CASSLETGFTNEKLFF
14	TRBV19	NA	NA	TRBJ1-1	TGTGCCAGTAGTATAGGGTGGGACAACACTGAAGCTTTCTTT	CASSIGWDNTEAFF
16	TRBV15	NA	NA	TRBJ2-2	TGTGCCACCAGCAGAGATCTCGCAGGGAACACCGGGGAGCTGTTTTTT	CATSRDLAGNTGELFF
12	TRBV21-1	NA	NA	TRBJ1-5	TGTGCCAGTGAAGATAGCAATCAGCCCCAGCATTTT	CASEDSNQPQHF
14	TRBV18	TRBD1	NA	TRBJ1-4	TGTGCCAGCTCACCGGGACAGGGTAATGAAAAACTGTTTTTT	CASSPGQGNEKLFF
13	TRBV9	NA	NA	TRBJ2-2	TGTGCCAGCAGCGTGGATGGGAGCGGGGAGCTGTTTTTT	CASSVDGSGELFF
17	TRBV5-6	NA	once	TRBJ2-3	TGTGCCAGCAGCTTGCCCTACCATAAACGGGACACAGATACGCAGTATTTT	CASSLPYHKRDTDTQYF
14	TRBV3-1/TRBV3-2	NA	NA	TRBJ2-3	TGTGCCAGCAGCCAAGTGGCTAGGTCTGATACGCAGTATTTT	CASSQVARSDTQYF
15	TRBV7-2	NA	NA	TRBJ1-2	TGTGCCAGCAGCTTAGCCCGGGACTTTAACTATGGCTACACCTTC	CASSLARDFNYGYTF
17	TRBV19	TRBD2	NA	TRBJ2-2	TGTGCCAGTAGTCCCCGGACTAGCGGGGTTAACACCGGGGAGCTGTTTTTT	CASSPRTSGVNTGELFF
16	TRBV6-6	TRBD1	NA	TRBJ1-4	TGTGCCAGCAGCAATATTCCGGGACAGGGGATTGAAAAACTGTTTTTT	CASSNIPGQGIEKLFF
15	TRBV5-4	TRBD2	NA	TRBJ2-5	TGTGCCAGCAGCGGCGGGCGGGGGGGCACGGAGACCCAGTACTTC	CASSGGRGGTETQYF